The 12 T cell receptor beta chains listed next were all sequenced from one sample in a study of shared clonotypes between healthy human individuals. The protocol was immunoSEQ multiplex PCR, while the TCRdb copy is restricted to in-frame clones and leaves out a portion. The sample contains 500,000 to 700,000 clones, 85% to 95% of which appear only once. Naive-designated CD8 cells lacked CD45RO, were positively enriched for CCR7, and omitted terminally differentiated effector memory CD45RA+ cells. The sample comprised naive CD8+ T cells sorted from blood. The receptors were gathered from a woman younger than 45 in good health.

The chain is built from TRBV27 and TRBJ2-7; TRBD2 is a possible D gene (5 bases). This CDR3 comprises 14 residues. The germline gives CDR1 MNHEY, CDR2 SMNVEV (reference sequence). The V end lost 5 bases, the J end lost 3 bases, and 14 bases lay between the germline ends. The CDR3 here is CASSLGLDFYEQYF. CDR3 coding DNA: TGTGCCAGCAGTCTCGGACTCGATTTCTACGAGCAGTACTTC.

This chain connects TRBV2 to TRBJ2-7; D ambiguous. The CDR3 has 11 amino acids. V lost 3 bases, J lost 3 bases, and 3 bases lay in between. From germline, CDR1 is SNHLY and CDR2 FYNNEI. The CDR3 DNA reads TGTGCCAGCAGTGACGACTACGAGCAGTACTTC. Amino acids: CASSDDYEQYF.

The gene calls are TRBV19 and TRBJ2-1; 8 nucleotides align to TRBD2. This CDR3 region has 14 residues. Germline values: CDR1 LNHDA, CDR2 SQIVND (reference sequence). The V and J ends lost 3 bases and 4 bases, in that order; junction bases with no gene match: 2. The CDR3 here is CASSITSGYNEQFF. In DNA, the CDR3 is TGTGCCAGTAGTATTACTAGCGGTTACAATGAGCAGTTCTTC.

The DNA for the CDR3 is TGTGCCAGCAGCTTTATGAGCGGGAGGCACTCCTACGAGCAGTACTTC. Its protein product is CASSFMSGRHSYEQYF. The rearrangement joins TRBV5-4 to TRBJ2-7; 9 nucleotides line up with TRBD2. V lost 2 bases, J lost 0 bases, and 6 bases stayed unmatched. This CDR3 is 16 amino acids long. Germline-derived CDR1 and CDR2 are SGHNT and YYREEE (reference sequence). Full variable domain (missing parts from reference TRBV5-4 and TRBJ2-7): ETGVTQSPTHLIKTRGQQVTLRCSSQSGHNTVSWYQQALGQGPQFIFQYYREEENGRGNFPPRFSGLQFPNYSSELNVNALELDDSALYLCASSFMSGRHSYEQYFGPGTRLTVT.

V gene TRBV7-9 combines with J gene TRBJ2-1, with 7 nucleotides matching TRBD2. This CDR3 contains 16 residues. Per germline, CDR1 SEHNR and CDR2 FQNEAQ (reference sequence). J was trimmed by 5 bases and V by 1 base; bases with no gene match: 8. DNA of the CDR3: TGTGCCAGCAGCTTAGGGTGGCGGGAGATGGACAATGAGCAGTTCTTC. Translating it yields CASSLGWREMDNEQFF. The complete variable domain, with remaining parts taken from reference TRBV7-9 and TRBJ2-1, reads DTGVSQNPRHKITKRGQNVTFRCDPISEHNRLYWYRQTLGQGPEFLTYFQNEAQLEKSRLLSDRFSAERPKGSFSTLEIQRTEQGDSAMYLCASSLGWREMDNEQFFGPGTRLTVL.

This clone has only one observation. The chain carries TRBV28 and TRBJ2-1, with D perhaps TRBD1 (5 bases). The CDR3 consists of 14 residues. From germline, CDR1 is MDHEN and CDR2 SYDVKM. Trimming took off 3 bases at V and 4 bases at J, with 10 bases between the two ends. CDR3 loop: CASSLADSYNEQFF. CDR3 in DNA: TGTGCCAGCAGTTTGGCCGACAGTTACAATGAGCAGTTCTTC.

The chain recombines TRBV28 with TRBJ2-7; D tentatively reads TRBD1 or TRBD2 (5 bases each). The V gene's germline CDR1 is MDHEN and CDR2 SYDVKM. The CDR3 consists of 13 residues. V lost 3 bases and J lost 3, with 9 bases in between. As DNA, the CDR3 is TGTGCCAGCAGTTTCGGGGCTAGCTACGAGCAGTACTTC. This encodes CASSFGASYEQYF.

The J gene is TRBJ2-1, the V gene TRBV11-2; 8 positions match TRBD2. The CDR3 has 16 residues. Germline V gene lookup returns CDR1 SGHAT and CDR2 FQNNGV. After removal of 2 bases from V and 1 base from J, the junction contained 4 bases not matched to a gene. CDR3 sequence (DNA): TGTGCCAGCAGCTTACCGGGAGGGGCTTCCTACAATGAGCAGTTCTTC. Translation: CASSLPGGASYNEQFF.

This sequence joins TRBV4-1 and TRBJ1-2; D gene uncertain. In germline, CDR1 is MGHRA, CDR2 YSYEKL. The CDR3 is 14 residues long. V was clipped by 4 bases and J by 7 bases, with 16 bases between them. The CDR3 reads CASSRTGHPGGYTF. CDR3 nucleotides: TGCGCCAGCAGCCGAACCGGGCACCCCGGTGGCTACACCTTC.

V and J are TRBV6-1 and TRBJ1-5; D gene uncertain. The CDR3 contains 15 residues. CDR1 is MNHNS and CDR2 is SASEGT in the germline V gene. The V end was cut by 4 bases, the J end by 1 base, with 11 bases between. The CDR3 DNA is TGTGCCAGCAGTGGCCGGGGTGTAAGCAATCAGCCCCAGCATTTT. It encodes CASSGRGVSNQPQHF.

The rearrangement joins TRBV10-2 to TRBJ2-7; 8 bases map to TRBD2. V shed 3 bases, J shed 2 bases, and the junction held 9 bases outside the gene matches. This CDR3 comprises 16 residues. Germline V gene lookup returns CDR1 WSHSY and CDR2 SAAADI. CDR3 protein: CASSDPGLENPYEQYF. The CDR3 nucleotides are TGCGCCAGCAGTGATCCGGGACTAGAAAATCCCTACGAGCAGTACTTC.

J is TRBJ2-5 and V is TRBV28, with TRBD1 matching 9 bases. Germline V lookup: CDR1 MDHEN, CDR2 SYDVKM. The CDR3 has 14 residues. The J segment lost 4 bases and the V segment lost 6 bases, leaving 6 bases of the junction unmatched. The DNA for the CDR3 is TGTGCCAGCAGCTCCGGACAGGGGTCAGAGACCCAGTACTTC. This sequence encodes CASSSGQGSETQYF.